This T cell receptor beta chain was sequenced in a study of shared clonotypes between healthy human individuals. Profiled with immunoSEQ multiplex PCR; TCRdb holds only in-frame clones, not every one. The sample lists about 1.4 million clones; around 97% were seen once. The clonotype was recovered from a man aged 25 to 40 in good health. Sequencing input: naive CD4+ T cells sorted from blood. This sample's subset: CD45RA+ positively selected.

CDR3 protein: CASSIYRGTNEKLFF. The CDR3 region has the DNA TGTGCCAGTAGTATTTACAGGGGGACGAATGAAAAACTGTTTTTT. This rearrangement joins TRBV19 to TRBJ1-4; 8 nucleotides match TRBD1. V lost 3 bases and J lost 5; bases outside the gene matches: 5. There are 15 residues in the CDR3. Germline V gene data show CDR1 as LNHDA and CDR2 as SQIVND (reference sequence).